One sample yielded the 5 T cell receptor beta chains listed below, sequenced in a study of cytomegalovirus exposure and HLA in healthy donors. Measured with immunoSEQ multiplex PCR; TCRdb has only the in-frame clones, and not every one. The profile shows 250,000 or so clones, roughly nine tenths of them singletons. Sequencing was carried out using PBMCs. Receptors originate from a man between 18 and 29 years old in good health and CMV-seropositive.

This chain uses TRBV7-3 with TRBJ2-6, with 9 bases matching TRBD1. The V and J ends lost 5 bases and 2 bases, in that order; junction bases with no gene match: 13. This CDR3 has 19 residues. Germline V gene lookup returns CDR1 SGHTA and CDR2 FQGTGA. CDR3 bases: TGTGCCAGCAGCCCGATACCGGGACAGGGATCCGCTGGGGCCAACGTCCTGACTTTC. Its translation: CASSPIPGQGSAGANVLTF.

The chain links TRBV5-4 to TRBJ1-2; the D is unclear. Germline V lookup: CDR1 SGHNT, CDR2 YYREEE (reference sequence). The V end lost 0 bases, the J end lost 6 bases, and 12 bases lay between the germline ends. The CDR3 contains 14 residues. CDR3: CASSLEVGIDGYTF. The CDR3, as DNA: TGTGCCAGCAGCTTGGAAGTAGGGATCGATGGCTACACCTTC.

With regard to this clone: This may be a read error: a much more frequent sequence differs by one nucleotide. J is TRBJ1-1 and V is TRBV11-2; D uncertain. Germline CDR1 SGHAT, CDR2 FQNNGV. V gave up 2 bases and J gave up 3 bases, with 4 bases separating them. This CDR3 has 12 residues. The CDR3: CASSLRDTEAFF. The CDR3 DNA reads TGTGCCAGCAGCTTACGGGACACTGAAGCTTTCTTT.

V is TRBV5-6 and J is TRBJ1-4; 11 bases map to TRBD1. Per germline, CDR1 SGHDT and CDR2 YYEEEE. V shed 5 bases, J shed 7 bases, and the junction held 10 bases outside the gene matches. The CDR3 runs to 16 residues. CDR3 in DNA: TGTGCCAGCAGTACTATTACCGGGACAGGGGGTGAAAAACTGTTTTTT. Amino acid sequence: CASSTITGTGGEKLFF.

CDR3 in DNA: TGTGCCAGCAGTTCTTACACCGGGGAGCTGTTTTTT. Protein sequence: CASSSYTGELFF. The rearrangement joins TRBV27 to TRBJ2-2; D gene ambiguous. Germline V gene data show CDR1 as MNHEY and CDR2 as SMNVEV (reference sequence). V was clipped by 4 bases and J by 3 bases, with 3 bases between them. This CDR3 has 12 residues.